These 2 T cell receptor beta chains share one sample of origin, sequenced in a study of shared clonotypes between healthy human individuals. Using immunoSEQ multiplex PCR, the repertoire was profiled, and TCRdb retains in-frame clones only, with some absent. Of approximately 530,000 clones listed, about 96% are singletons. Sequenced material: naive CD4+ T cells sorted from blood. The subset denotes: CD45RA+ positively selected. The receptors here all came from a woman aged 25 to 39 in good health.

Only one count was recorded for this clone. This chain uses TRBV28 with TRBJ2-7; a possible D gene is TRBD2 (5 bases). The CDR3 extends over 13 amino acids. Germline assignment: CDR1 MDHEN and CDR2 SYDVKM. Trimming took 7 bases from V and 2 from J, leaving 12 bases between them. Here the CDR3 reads CASTTTGTYEQYF. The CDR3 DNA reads TGTGCCAGCACGACTACTGGCACCTACGAGCAGTACTTC.

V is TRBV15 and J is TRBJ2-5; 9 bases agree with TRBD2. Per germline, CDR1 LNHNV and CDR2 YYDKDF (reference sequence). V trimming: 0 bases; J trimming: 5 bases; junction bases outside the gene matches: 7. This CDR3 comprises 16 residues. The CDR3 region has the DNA TGTGCCACCAGCAGAGAGGGCGGGAGGGCCCTGGAGACCCAGTACTTC. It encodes CATSREGGRALETQYF. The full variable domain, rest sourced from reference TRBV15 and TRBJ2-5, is DAMVIQNPRYQVTQFGKPVTLSCSQTLNHNVMYWYQQKSSQAPKLLFHYYDKDFNNEADTPDNFQSRRPNTSFCFLDIRSPGLGDTAMYLCATSREGGRALETQYFGPGTRLLVL.